This record covers a single T cell receptor (beta chain). Unexposed donor CD4+ T cells date from about 2011-2018, before the COVID-19 pandemic. With 3 bases removed from V and 7 bases from J, the gap between germline ends came to 19 bases. The germline gives CDR1 DFQATT, CDR2 SNEGSKA (reference sequence). The CDR3 has 14 residues. The record originates from a study of CD4 T cells in relation to SARS-CoV-2 and coronaviruses. Deep TCR-beta sequencing used DNA from uncultured naive and memory CD4+ T cells. The repertoire was sequenced with immunoSEQ multiplex PCR; TCRdb's copy has only in-frame clones and lacks some. This sample has about 59,000 clones; approximately 90% occur once, and the top ten carry approximately 1.5%.

The V gene is TRBV20-1, the J gene TRBJ2-7; perhaps D is TRBD1 or TRBD2 (5 bases each). The material sequenced was memory CD4+ T cells from PBMCs. This TCR came from a human donor in good health. The CDR3 sequence: CSASLQGITGEQYF. The CDR3 DNA follows: TGCAGTGCTAGTTTGCAGGGTATAACGGGGGAGCAGTACTTC.